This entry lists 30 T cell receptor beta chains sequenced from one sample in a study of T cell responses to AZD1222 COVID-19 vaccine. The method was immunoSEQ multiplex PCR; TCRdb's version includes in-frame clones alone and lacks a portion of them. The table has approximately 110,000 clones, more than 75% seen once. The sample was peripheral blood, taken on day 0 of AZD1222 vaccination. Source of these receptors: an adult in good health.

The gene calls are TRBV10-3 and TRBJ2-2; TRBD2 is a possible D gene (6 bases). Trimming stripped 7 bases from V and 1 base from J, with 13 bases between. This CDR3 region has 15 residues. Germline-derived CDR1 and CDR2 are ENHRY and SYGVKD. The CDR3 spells CAIKRASENTGELFF. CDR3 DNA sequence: TGTGCCATCAAAAGGGCTAGCGAGAACACCGGGGAGCTGTTTTTT.

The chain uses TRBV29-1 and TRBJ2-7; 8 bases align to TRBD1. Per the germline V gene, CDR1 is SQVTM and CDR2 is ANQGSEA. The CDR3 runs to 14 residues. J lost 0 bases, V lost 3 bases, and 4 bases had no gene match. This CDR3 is CSVEGDRYSYEQYF. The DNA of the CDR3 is TGCAGCGTTGAGGGGGACAGGTACTCCTACGAGCAGTACTTC.

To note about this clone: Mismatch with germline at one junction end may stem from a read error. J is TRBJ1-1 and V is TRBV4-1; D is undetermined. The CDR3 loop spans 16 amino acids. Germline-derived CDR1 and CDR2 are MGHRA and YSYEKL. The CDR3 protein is CASSQEPYDQNAEAFF. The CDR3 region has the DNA TGCGCCAGCAGCCAAGAACCTTACGACCAGAACGCTGAAGCTTTCTTT.

CDR3 region: CASSLAGLGVAGSGVRFF. CDR3 in DNA: TGTGCCAGCAGCTTAGCTGGCCTTGGGGTAGCGGGATCAGGAGTTCGGTTCTTC. The chain is built from TRBV7-8 and TRBJ2-1; 8 bases map to TRBD2. After removal of 0 bases from V and 15 bases from J, the junction contained 22 bases not matched to a gene. Germline-derived CDR1 and CDR2 are SGHVS and FQNEAQ. The CDR3 has 18 amino acids.

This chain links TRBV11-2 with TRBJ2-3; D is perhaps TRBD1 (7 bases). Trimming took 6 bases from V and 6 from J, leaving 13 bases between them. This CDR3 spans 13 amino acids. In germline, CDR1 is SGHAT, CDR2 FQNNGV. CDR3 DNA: TGTGCCAGCAGTAAAGCAGGGGGGGATACGCAGTATTTT. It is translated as CASSKAGGDTQYF.

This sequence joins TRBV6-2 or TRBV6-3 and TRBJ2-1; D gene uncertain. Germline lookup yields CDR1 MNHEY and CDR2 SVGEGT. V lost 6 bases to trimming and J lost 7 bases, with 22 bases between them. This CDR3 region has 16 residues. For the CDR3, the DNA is TGTGCCAGCAGCCATTCTACCTGGTTAGGGAAGAATGAGCAGTTCTTC. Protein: CASSHSTWLGKNEQFF.

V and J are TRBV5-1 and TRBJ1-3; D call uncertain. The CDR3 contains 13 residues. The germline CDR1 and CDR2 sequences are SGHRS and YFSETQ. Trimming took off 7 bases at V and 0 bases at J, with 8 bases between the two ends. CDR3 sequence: CASQNPSGNTIYF. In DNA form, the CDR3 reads TGCGCCAGCCAGAATCCCTCTGGAAACACCATATATTTT.

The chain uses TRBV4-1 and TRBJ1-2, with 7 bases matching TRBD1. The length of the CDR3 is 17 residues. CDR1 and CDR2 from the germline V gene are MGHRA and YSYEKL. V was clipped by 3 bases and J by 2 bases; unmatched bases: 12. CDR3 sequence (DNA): TGCGCCAGCAGCCAGCACCACACGACAGGGCGCAACTATGGCTACACCTTC. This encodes CASSQHHTTGRNYGYTF.

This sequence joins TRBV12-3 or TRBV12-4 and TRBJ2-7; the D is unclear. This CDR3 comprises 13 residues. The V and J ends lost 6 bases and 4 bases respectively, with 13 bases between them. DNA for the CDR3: TGTGCCAGCAGGGTACCGGGTGGGTACGAGCAGTACTTC. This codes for CASRVPGGYEQYF.

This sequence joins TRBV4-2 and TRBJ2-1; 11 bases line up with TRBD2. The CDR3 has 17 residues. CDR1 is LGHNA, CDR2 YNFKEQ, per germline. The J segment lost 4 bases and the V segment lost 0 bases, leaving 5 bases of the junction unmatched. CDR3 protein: CASSQDELAGAYNEQFF. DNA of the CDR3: TGTGCCAGCAGCCAAGATGAACTAGCGGGGGCATACAATGAGCAGTTCTTC.

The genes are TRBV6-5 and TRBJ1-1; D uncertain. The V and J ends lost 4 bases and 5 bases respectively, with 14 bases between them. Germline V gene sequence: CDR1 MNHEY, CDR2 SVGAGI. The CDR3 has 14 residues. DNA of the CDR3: TGTGCCAGCAGTTTTTCGCGGTCGAAGACTGAAGCTTTCTTT. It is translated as CASSFSRSKTEAFF.

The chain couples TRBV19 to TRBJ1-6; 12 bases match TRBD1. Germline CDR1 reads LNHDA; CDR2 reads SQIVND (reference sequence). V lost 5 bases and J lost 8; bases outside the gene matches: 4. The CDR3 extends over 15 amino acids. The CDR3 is CASSPGTGGDSPLHF. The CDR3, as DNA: TGTGCCAGTAGTCCTGGGACAGGGGGCGATTCACCCCTCCACTTT.

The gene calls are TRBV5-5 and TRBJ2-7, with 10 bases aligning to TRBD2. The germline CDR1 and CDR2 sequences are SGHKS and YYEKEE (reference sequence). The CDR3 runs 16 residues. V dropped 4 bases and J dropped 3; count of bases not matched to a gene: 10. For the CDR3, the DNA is TGTGCCAGCAGCGGGTCCGGGACTAGCGTAGACTACGAGCAGTACTTC. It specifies CASSGSGTSVDYEQYF. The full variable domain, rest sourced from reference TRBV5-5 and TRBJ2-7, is DAGVTQSPTHLIKTRGQQVTLRCSPISGHKSVSWYQQVLGQGPQFIFQYYEKEERGRGNFPDRFSARQFPNYSSELNVNALLLGDSALYLCASSGSGTSVDYEQYFGPGTRLTVT.

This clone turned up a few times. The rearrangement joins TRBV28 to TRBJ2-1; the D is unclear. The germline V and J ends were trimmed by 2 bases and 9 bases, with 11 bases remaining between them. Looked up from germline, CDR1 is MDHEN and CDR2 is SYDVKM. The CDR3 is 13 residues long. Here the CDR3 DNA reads TGTGCCAGCAGTTTACCTGCGTGGGGTGAGCAGTTCTTC. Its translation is CASSLPAWGEQFF.

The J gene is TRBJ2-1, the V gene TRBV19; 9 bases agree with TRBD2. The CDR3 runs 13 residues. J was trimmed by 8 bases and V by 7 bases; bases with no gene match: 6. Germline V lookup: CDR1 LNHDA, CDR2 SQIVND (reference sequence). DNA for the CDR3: TGTGCCAGTACCCCGGCGGGAGGGTATGAGCAGTTCTTC. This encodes CASTPAGGYEQFF.

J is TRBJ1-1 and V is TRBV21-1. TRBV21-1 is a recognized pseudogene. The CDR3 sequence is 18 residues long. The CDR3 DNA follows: TGTGCCAGCAGCAAAAAAGGGGAATCGGGATTTTTGAACACTGAAGCTTTCTTT. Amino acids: CASSKKGESGFLNTEAFF.

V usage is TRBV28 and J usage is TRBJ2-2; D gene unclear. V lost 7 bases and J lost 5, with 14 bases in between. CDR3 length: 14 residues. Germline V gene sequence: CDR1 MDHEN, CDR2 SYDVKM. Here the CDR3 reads CASTKVAVTGELFF. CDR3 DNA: TGTGCCAGCACCAAGGTGGCGGTAACCGGGGAGCTGTTTTTT.

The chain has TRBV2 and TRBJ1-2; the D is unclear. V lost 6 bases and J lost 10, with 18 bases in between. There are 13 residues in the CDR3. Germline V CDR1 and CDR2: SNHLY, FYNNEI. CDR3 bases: TGTGCCAGCAGAGGAAGGAATGAGGCGGACTACACCTTC. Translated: CASRGRNEADYTF.

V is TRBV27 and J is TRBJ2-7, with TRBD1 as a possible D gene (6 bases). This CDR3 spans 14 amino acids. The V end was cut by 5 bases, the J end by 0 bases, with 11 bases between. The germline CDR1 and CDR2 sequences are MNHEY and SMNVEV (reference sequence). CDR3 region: CASSIWDNSYEQYF. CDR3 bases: TGTGCCAGCAGTATATGGGACAACTCCTACGAGCAGTACTTC.

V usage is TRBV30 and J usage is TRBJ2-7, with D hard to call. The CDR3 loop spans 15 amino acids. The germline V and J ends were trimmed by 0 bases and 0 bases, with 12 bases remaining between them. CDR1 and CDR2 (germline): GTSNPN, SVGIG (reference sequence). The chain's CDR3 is CAWSVSQELSYEQYF. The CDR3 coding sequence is TGTGCCTGGAGTGTCAGTCAGGAGCTCTCCTACGAGCAGTACTTC.

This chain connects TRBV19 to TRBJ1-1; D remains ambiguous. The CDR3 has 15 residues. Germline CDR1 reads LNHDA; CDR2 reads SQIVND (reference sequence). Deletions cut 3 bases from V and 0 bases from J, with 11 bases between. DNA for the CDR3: TGTGCCAGTAGTATCTTGGCAACCATGAACACTGAAGCTTTCTTT. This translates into CASSILATMNTEAFF.

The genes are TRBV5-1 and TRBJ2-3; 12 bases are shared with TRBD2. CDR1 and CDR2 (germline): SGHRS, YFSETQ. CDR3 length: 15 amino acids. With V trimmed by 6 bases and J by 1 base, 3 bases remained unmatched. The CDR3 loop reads CASTLAGGRTDTQYF. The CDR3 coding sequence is TGCGCCAGCACACTAGCGGGGGGTCGCACAGATACGCAGTATTTT. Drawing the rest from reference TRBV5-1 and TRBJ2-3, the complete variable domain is KAGVTQTPRYLIKTRGQQVTLSCSPISGHRSVSWYQQTPGQGLQFLFEYFSETQRNKGNFPGRFSGRQFSNSRSEMNVSTLELGDSALYLCASTLAGGRTDTQYFGPGTRLTVL.

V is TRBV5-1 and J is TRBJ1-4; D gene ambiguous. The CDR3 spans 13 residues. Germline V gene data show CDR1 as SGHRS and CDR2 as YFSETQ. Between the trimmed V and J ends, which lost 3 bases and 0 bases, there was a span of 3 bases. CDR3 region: CASSSPTNEKLFF. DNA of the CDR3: TGCGCCAGCAGCTCACCAACTAATGAAAAACTGTTTTTT.

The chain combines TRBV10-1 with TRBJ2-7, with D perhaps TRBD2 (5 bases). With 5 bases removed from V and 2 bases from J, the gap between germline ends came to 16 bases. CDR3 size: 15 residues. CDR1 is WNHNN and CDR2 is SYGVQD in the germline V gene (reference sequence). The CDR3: CASSNYLGSTYEQYF. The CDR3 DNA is TGCGCCAGCAGTAACTACCTTGGGAGCACCTACGAGCAGTACTTC.

The CDR3 loop is CASSPRTVREQYF. CDR3 coding DNA: TGTGCCAGCAGTCCCCGGACAGTACGCGAGCAGTACTTC. The J gene is TRBJ2-7, the V gene TRBV6-5; a possible D gene is TRBD1 (6 bases). The germline V and J ends were trimmed by 5 bases and 6 bases, with 14 bases remaining between them. The CDR3 is 13 amino acids. CDR1 is MNHEY, CDR2 SVGAGI, per germline.

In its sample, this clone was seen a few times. DNA of the CDR3: TGCGCCAGCAGCTTGCTTCTTAACACCGGGGAGCTGTTTTTT. It specifies CASSLLLNTGELFF. The chain uses TRBV5-1 and TRBJ2-2, with D uncertain. CDR3 length: 14 amino acids. Germline V gene sequence: CDR1 SGHRS, CDR2 YFSETQ. Trimming cost V 1 base and J 2 bases, with 6 bases left between them.

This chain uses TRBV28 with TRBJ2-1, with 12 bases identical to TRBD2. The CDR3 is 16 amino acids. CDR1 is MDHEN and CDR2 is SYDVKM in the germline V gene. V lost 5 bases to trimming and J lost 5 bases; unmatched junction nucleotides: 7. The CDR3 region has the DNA TGTGCCAGCAGTACTAGCGGGAGGACTCTTCACAATGAGCAGTTCTTC. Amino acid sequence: CASSTSGRTLHNEQFF. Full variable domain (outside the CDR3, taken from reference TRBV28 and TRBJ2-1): DVKVTQSSRYLVKRTGEKVFLECVQDMDHENMFWYRQDPGLGLRLIYFSYDVKMKEKGDIPEGYSVSREKKERFSLILESASTNQTSMYLCASSTSGRTLHNEQFFGPGTRLTVL.

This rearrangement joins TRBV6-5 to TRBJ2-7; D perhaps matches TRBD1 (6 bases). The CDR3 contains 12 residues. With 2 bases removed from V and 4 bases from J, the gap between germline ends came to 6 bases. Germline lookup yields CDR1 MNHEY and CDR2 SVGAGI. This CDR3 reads CASSYRGYEQYF. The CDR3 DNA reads TGTGCCAGCAGTTACAGGGGGTACGAGCAGTACTTC.

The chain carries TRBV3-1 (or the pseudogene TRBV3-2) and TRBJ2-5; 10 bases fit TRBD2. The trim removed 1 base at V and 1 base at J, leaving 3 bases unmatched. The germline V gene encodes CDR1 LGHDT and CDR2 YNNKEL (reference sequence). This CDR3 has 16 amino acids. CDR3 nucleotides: TGTGCCAGCAGCCAAGGAGCGGGGGGGTTCCAAGAGACCCAGTACTTC. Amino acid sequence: CASSQGAGGFQETQYF.

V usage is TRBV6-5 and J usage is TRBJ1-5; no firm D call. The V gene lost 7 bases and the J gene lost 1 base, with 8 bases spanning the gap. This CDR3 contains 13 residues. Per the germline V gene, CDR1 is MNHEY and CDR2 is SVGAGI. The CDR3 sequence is CASTGGSNQPQHF. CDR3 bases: TGTGCCAGCACGGGCGGGAGCAATCAGCCCCAGCATTTT.